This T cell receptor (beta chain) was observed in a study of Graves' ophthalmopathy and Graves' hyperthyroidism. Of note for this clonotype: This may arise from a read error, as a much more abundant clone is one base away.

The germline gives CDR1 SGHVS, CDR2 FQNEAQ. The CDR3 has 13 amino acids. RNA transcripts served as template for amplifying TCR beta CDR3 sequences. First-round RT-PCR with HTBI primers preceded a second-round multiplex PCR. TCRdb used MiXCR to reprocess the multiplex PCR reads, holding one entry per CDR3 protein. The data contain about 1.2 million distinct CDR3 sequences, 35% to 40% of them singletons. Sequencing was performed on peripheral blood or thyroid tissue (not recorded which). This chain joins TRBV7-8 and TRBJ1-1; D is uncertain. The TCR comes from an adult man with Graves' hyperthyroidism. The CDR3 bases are TGTGCCAGCAGCTTAGGGGTTTGGACTGAAGCTTTATTT. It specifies CASSLGVWTEALF.